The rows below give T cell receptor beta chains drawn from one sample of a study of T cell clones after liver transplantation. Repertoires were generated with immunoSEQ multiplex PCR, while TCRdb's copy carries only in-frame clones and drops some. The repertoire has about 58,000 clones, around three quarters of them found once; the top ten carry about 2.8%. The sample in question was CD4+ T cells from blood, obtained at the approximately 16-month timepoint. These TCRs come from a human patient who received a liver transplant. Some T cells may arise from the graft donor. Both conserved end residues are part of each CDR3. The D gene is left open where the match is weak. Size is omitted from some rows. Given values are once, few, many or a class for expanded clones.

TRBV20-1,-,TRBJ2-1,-,TGCAGTGCAGAGAACAATGAGCAGTTCTTC,CSAENNEQFF
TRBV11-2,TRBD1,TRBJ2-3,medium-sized,TGTGCCAGCAGCTTACAGGGACAGCCCGGCGATACGCAGTATTTT,CASSLQGQPGDTQYF
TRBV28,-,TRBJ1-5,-,TGTGCCAGCAGTTTAGGGGGGGCAACGAATCAGCCCCAGCATTTT,CASSLGGATNQPQHF
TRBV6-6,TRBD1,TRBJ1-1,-,TGTGCCAGCAGTCCCCGGGACAGCGTGAACACTGAAGCTTTCTTT,CASSPRDSVNTEAFF
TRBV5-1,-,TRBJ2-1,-,TGCGCCAGCAGCTTGAGTTTGCAATCTTACAATGAGCAGTTCTTC,CASSLSLQSYNEQFF
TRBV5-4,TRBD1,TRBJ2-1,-,TGTGCCAGCAGCTATGACAGGGGAGTTCGCTCCTACAATGAGCAGTTCTTC,CASSYDRGVRSYNEQFF
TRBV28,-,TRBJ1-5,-,TGTGCCAGCATCCCCCCTGGGGCATATAGCAATCAGCCCCAGCATTTT,CASIPPGAYSNQPQHF
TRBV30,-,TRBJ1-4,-,TGTGCCTGGAGTGGGGTTAGAGGTGAAAAACTGTTTTTT,CAWSGVRGEKLFF
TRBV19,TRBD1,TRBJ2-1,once,TGTGCCAGTAGTTCCGGGACAGGGAGGTTCAATGAGCAGTTCTTC,CASSSGTGRFNEQFF
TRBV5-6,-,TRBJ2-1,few,TGTGCCAGCAGCTTCCTGGCCCGCCAGGGGAGAGGACACAATGAGCAGTTCTTC,CASSFLARQGRGHNEQFF
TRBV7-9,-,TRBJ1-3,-,TGTGCCAGCAGCCCGAGACGCGGAAACACCATATATTTT,CASSPRRGNTIYF
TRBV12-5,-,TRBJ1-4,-,TGTGCTAGTGGTTTCTTAGGGATGGGTGAAAAACTGTTTTTT,CASGFLGMGEKLFF
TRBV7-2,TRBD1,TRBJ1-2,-,TGTGCCAGCAGCTTAGATAACAGGGGTCACTATGGCTACACCTTC,CASSLDNRGHYGYTF
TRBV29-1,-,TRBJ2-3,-,TGCAGCGCTCGGGAACCACAGAGCACAGATACGCAGTATTTT,CSAREPQSTDTQYF
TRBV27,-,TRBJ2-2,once,TGTGCCAGCAGGCCCTCTAGGCCCCTATCCGGGGAGCTGTTTTTT,CASRPSRPLSGELFF
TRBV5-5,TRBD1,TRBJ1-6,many,TGTGCCAGCAGCGCGACAGGGGGCCAGTCACCCCTCCACTTT,CASSATGGQSPLHF
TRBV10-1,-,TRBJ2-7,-,TGCGCCAGCAGTGAGGCGGGCGAGAGCTACGAGCAGTACTTC,CASSEAGESYEQYF
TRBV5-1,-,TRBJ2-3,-,TGCGCCAGCAGCTCCGGACTAAGTCACACAGATACGCAGTATTTT,CASSSGLSHTDTQYF
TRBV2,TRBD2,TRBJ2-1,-,TGTGCCAGCAGTGAAACTAGCGGGGGAAATGAGCAGTTCTTC,CASSETSGGNEQFF
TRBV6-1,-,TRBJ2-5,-,TGTGCCAGCAGTGAACTAGGGGCGCAAGAGACCCAGTACTTC,CASSELGAQETQYF
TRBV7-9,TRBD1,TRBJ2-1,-,TGTGCCAGCAGCGCCAGAGGGACAGGGGACAATGAGCAGTTCTTC,CASSARGTGDNEQFF
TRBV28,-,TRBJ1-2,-,TGTGCCAGCAGTTCAAACGCCCGGGGACGCGATGGCTACACCTTC,CASSSNARGRDGYTF
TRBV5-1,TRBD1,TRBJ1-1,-,TGCGCCAGCAGCTCGGGACAGGACGGGTGGGGGGCTTTCTTT,CASSSGQDGWGAFF
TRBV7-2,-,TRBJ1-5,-,TGTGCCAGCAGCTTGCGGGGAGGTAGCAATCAGCCCCAGCATTTT,CASSLRGGSNQPQHF
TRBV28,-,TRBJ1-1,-,TGTGCCAGCAGGTTGTCATACGGCGGGGACACTGAAGCTTTCTTT,CASRLSYGGDTEAFF
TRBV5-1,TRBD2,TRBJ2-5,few,TGCGCCAGCAGCTTGGGGACTAGCGGGACGCAAGAGACCCAGTACTTC,CASSLGTSGTQETQYF
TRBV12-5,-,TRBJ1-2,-,TGTGCTAGTGGTTCCCTGGGCGCTTATGGCTACACCTTC,CASGSLGAYGYTF
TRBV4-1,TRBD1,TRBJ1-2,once,TGCGCCAGCAGGGCAGAACAGGGGTTTGGAGATGGCTACACCTTC,CASRAEQGFGDGYTF
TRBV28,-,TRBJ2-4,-,TGTGCCAGCAGTTTTTGGGAGACAGGGAGGGCCAAAAACATTCAGTACTTC,CASSFWETGRAKNIQYF
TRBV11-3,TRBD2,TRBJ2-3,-,TGTGCCAGCAACCCCAGCCCGGGACTAGCGGGAGGGACAGATACGCAGTATTTT,CASNPSPGLAGGTDTQYF
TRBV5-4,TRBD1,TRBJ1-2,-,TGTGCCAGCGCCTCCGGGACAGGGCTCGACTATGGCTACACCTTC,CASASGTGLDYGYTF
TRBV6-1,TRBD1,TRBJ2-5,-,TGTGCCAGTCAACAGGGGCGAGAGACCCAGTACTTC,CASQQGRETQYF
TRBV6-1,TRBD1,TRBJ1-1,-,TGTGCCAGCAGTGAAGAGGGTGGCAGGGGGAGAGCTTTCTTT,CASSEEGGRGRAFF
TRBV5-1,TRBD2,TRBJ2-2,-,TGCGCCAGCAGCTTGGATCCTAGCGGGAGTGGCGGGGAGCTGTTTTTT,CASSLDPSGSGGELFF
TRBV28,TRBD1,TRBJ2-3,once,TGTGCCAGCAGTTCGGGACAGGGCACAGATACGCAGTATTTT,CASSSGQGTDTQYF
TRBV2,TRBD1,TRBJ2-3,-,TGTGCCAGCAGGGAGGGACAGGGGGGCTGGGGTCGTGCAGATACGCAGTATTTT,CASREGQGGWGRADTQYF
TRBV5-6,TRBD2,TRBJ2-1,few,TGTGCCAGTGTAGCGGGGAGGAACAGCAATGAGCAGTTCTTC,CASVAGRNSNEQFF
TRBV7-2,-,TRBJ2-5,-,TGTGCCAGCGCGGTGGGCCCCCAAGAGACCCAGTACTTC,CASAVGPQETQYF
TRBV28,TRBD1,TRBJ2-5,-,TGTGCCAGCAGTTCAAGACAGGGAAGGGAGACCCAGTACTTC,CASSSRQGRETQYF
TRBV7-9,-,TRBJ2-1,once,TGTGCCAGCAGCTTATCTCTTGGAGGGAGCAATGAGCAGTTCTTC,CASSLSLGGSNEQFF
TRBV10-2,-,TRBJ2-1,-,TGCGCCAGCAGTGAGTCGATGGCTAGCGTGTACAATGAGCAGTTCTTC,CASSESMASVYNEQFF
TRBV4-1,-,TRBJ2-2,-,TGCGCCAGCAGCCATAACATCGCCGGGGGCGGCGGGGAGCTGTTTTTT,CASSHNIAGGGGELFF
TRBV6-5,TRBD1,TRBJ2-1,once,TGTGCCAGCACGCCCGGGACAGGGAGGAATGAGCAGTTCTTC,CASTPGTGRNEQFF
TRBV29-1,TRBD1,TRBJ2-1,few,TGCAGCGGGCTGGGACAGGGATACAATGAGCAGTTCTTC,CSGLGQGYNEQFF
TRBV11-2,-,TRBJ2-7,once,TGTGCCAGCAGCCAGGGGGGCAGGTCTTTATCCTACGAGCAGTACTTC,CASSQGGRSLSYEQYF
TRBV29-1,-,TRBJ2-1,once,TGCAGCGTTGAACTTGGGACCTACGGGCAGTTCTTC,CSVELGTYGQFF
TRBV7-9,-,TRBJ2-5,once,TGTGCCAGCAGCTTCCCCGGGAGCGGCCGAGAGACCCAGTACTTC,CASSFPGSGRETQYF
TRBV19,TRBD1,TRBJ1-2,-,TGTGCCAGTAGGGACAGGAACTATGGCTACACCTTC,CASRDRNYGYTF
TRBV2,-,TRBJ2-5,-,TGTGCCAGCAGCGGAGGGGGATGGAGTGAAGAGACCCAGTACTTC,CASSGGGWSEETQYF
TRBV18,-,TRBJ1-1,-,TGTGCCAGCTCACCACCGTCTCCAGGCATGAACACTGAAGCTTTCTTT,CASSPPSPGMNTEAFF
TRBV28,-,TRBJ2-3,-,TGTGCCAGCACGGGTTTGGTTGGTTATGATACGCAGTATTTT,CASTGLVGYDTQYF
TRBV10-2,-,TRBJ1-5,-,TGCGCCAGCAGTGAGGCAGGAACCCAGCCCCAGCATTTT,CASSEAGTQPQHF
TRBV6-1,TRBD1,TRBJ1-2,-,TGTGCCAGCAGTGACTCGACAGGGGGCTACTATGGCTACACCTTC,CASSDSTGGYYGYTF